This T cell receptor beta chain was recorded in a study of blood T cell repertoires in COVID-19. Authors' analysis steps: It was from reference gene primer amplification that nucleated cell counts were estimated. Method: immunoSEQ multiplex PCR; TCRdb's copy keeps in-frame clones and lacks some. Clonal size and the V and J genes are those of that table, whereas D and trimming came from the DNA. This table has around 210,000 clones, 80% appearing once. Per the germline V gene, CDR1 is LNHNV and CDR2 is YYDKDF (reference sequence). With 0 bases removed from V and 5 bases from J, the gap between germline ends came to 7 bases. The CDR3 spans 14 residues. This clone has more than one count but fewer than ten.

This clonotype originated in a woman aged 70-85 years with acute or convalescent COVID-19. The chain recombines TRBV15 with TRBJ2-2; the D is unclear. The sequenced sample consisted of peripheral blood. In DNA form, the CDR3 reads TGTGCCACCAGCAGAGACCCCGGGACCGGGGAGCTGTTTTTT. This encodes CATSRDPGTGELFF.